These 9 T cell receptor beta chains share one sample of origin, sequenced in a study of CD8+ T cells in alopecia areata. Reverse transcribed after extraction, RNA yielded cDNA as the sequencing template. TCRdb's table, derived via immunoSEQ multiplex PCR, lists solely in-frame clones and lacks some. The data show hundreds of thousands of clones, 50% to 75% seen once. Treatment described: oral pan-JAK inhibitor, 5-10 mg twice daily. Material: CD4+ T cells sorted from blood, obtained at roughly week 53, from a patient treated with tofacitinib. Receptors originate from a human donor with alopecia areata.

The chain is built from TRBV7-6 and TRBJ2-1, with D unresolved. Germline V CDR1 and CDR2: SGHVS, FNYEAQ. The CDR3 totals 16 residues. With 1 base removed from V and 4 bases from J, the gap between germline ends came to 14 bases. The CDR3 is CASSLGPTAGYNEQFF. The CDR3 region has the DNA TGTGCCAGCAGCTTAGGACCGACGGCTGGGTACAATGAGCAGTTCTTC. Based on the CDR3 plus reference TRBV7-6 and TRBJ2-1, the full variable domain is GAGVSQSPRYKVTKRGQDVALRCDPISGHVSLYWYRQALGQGPEFLTYFNYEAQQDKSGLPNDRFSAERPEGSISTLTIQRTEQRDSAMYRCASSLGPTAGYNEQFFGPGTRLTVL.

The J gene is TRBJ2-3, the V gene TRBV6-6, with D possibly matching TRBD1 (6 bases). Looked up from germline, CDR1 is MNHNY and CDR2 is SVGAGI (reference sequence). The CDR3 spans 15 residues. V lost 6 bases to trimming and J lost 3 bases, with 16 bases between them. The CDR3 sequence is CASRDPGEGTDTQYF. The CDR3 DNA is TGTGCCAGCAGGGATCCAGGGGAAGGTACAGATACGCAGTATTTT.

This rearrangement joins TRBV10-3 to TRBJ2-3; D may be TRBD2 (6 bases). The CDR3 runs 17 residues. Trimming removed 2 bases from V and 0 bases from J, with 15 bases in between. From germline, CDR1 is ENHRY and CDR2 SYGVKD. DNA for the CDR3: TGTGCCATCAGTGAGACCGGGACTGTCACTAGCACAGATACGCAGTATTTT. It translates to CAISETGTVTSTDTQYF.

V usage is TRBV6-5 and J usage is TRBJ2-7; D possibly matches TRBD1 or TRBD2 (6 bases each). Germline values: CDR1 MNHEY, CDR2 SVGAGI. V gave up 6 bases and J gave up 2 bases, with 8 bases separating them. CDR3 length: 12 residues. CDR3: CASSRGPYEQYF. For the CDR3, the DNA is TGTGCCAGCAGCCGGGGGCCCTACGAGCAGTACTTC.

The chain joins TRBV6-5 to TRBJ2-7; possibly TRBD1 for D (6 bases). The CDR3 has 15 amino acids. Germline-derived CDR1 and CDR2 are MNHEY and SVGAGI. Trimming removed 1 base from V and 3 bases from J, with 13 bases in between. The CDR3, as DNA: TGTGCCAGCAGTTACTTTGCCAGGGGTTTCTACGAGCAGTACTTC. As protein: CASSYFARGFYEQYF.

The chain employs TRBV5-1 and TRBJ2-5; the D is unclear. The CDR3 contains 14 residues. Germline CDR1 reads SGHRS; CDR2 reads YFSETQ. V lost 5 bases and J lost 2, with 13 bases in between. The CDR3 region has the DNA TGCGCCAGCAGTCTCGTGACTCCTCAAGAGACCCAGTACTTC. Translating it yields CASSLVTPQETQYF. Based on the CDR3 plus reference TRBV5-1 and TRBJ2-5, the full variable domain is KAGVTQTPRYLIKTRGQQVTLSCSPISGHRSVSWYQQTPGQGLQFLFEYFSETQRNKGNFPGRFSGRQFSNSRSEMNVSTLELGDSALYLCASSLVTPQETQYFGPGTRLLVL.

This clone was counted a few times. The chain has TRBV2 and TRBJ2-5; possible D gene TRBD2, 5 bases. Looked up from germline, CDR1 is SNHLY and CDR2 is FYNNEI. CDR3 size: 12 residues. With 7 bases removed from V and 5 bases from J, the gap between germline ends came to 11 bases. CDR3 sequence reads: CASTVSAETQYF. CDR3 sequence (DNA): TGTGCCAGCACCGTTAGCGCGGAGACCCAGTACTTC.

V and J are TRBV29-1 and TRBJ2-7; 11 bases agree with TRBD1. J lost 4 bases, V lost 6 bases, and 11 bases had no gene match. This CDR3 comprises 15 residues. CDR1 SQVTM and CDR2 ANQGSEA come from the germline V gene. CDR3 amino acids: CSVPGTGGLTYEQYF. The CDR3 DNA sequence: TGCAGCGTCCCCGGGACAGGGGGGCTTACATACGAGCAGTACTTC.

The chain carries TRBV4-2 and TRBJ2-2; 14 bases fit TRBD2. The CDR3 loop spans 18 amino acids. Trimming removed 0 bases from V and 3 bases from J; junction bases left unmatched: 3. The V gene's germline CDR1 is LGHNA and CDR2 YNFKEQ. CDR3 sequence reads: CASSQDPGLAGDTGELFF. In nucleotides, the CDR3 is TGTGCCAGCAGCCAAGACCCGGGACTAGCGGGGGACACCGGGGAGCTGTTTTTT.